Listed here are 26 T cell receptor beta chains from one sample, sequenced in a study of early T cells in non-severe SARS-CoV-2 infection (dated by TCRdb to the early 2020s). The receptor library was made with 5' RACE. The sequencer was a NextSeq 500. TCRdb reprocessed the public reads (quality trimming at Q25 with fastp, clone calling with MiXCR) and kept in-frame beta chains. Under each unique CDR3 protein, matching rows form one entry showing the most common genes and DNA. The sample data list roughly 70,000 distinct CDR3 sequences, and about 12% of these were observed just once. The ten top clones hold about 8.3% of the sample. Material for sequencing was whole blood. These receptor sequences come from an adult who was a healthcare worker with PCR-confirmed SARS-CoV-2 infection or an uninfected control (not recorded which).

This clonotype was detected only a few times. The chain links TRBV6-1 to TRBJ2-2; D is possibly TRBD1 (6 bases). V dropped 5 bases and J dropped 7 bases, with 11 bases sitting between them. This CDR3 has 13 amino acids. The germline gives CDR1 MNHNS, CDR2 SASEGT. The CDR3 sequence: CASSNRASGELFF. In DNA form, the CDR3 reads TGTGCCAGCAGTAACAGGGCGAGCGGGGAGCTGTTTTTT.

This clonotype has only a few counts. The chain couples TRBV20-1 to TRBJ1-4; D possibly corresponds to TRBD1 (6 bases). The CDR3 length is 14 residues. V was clipped by 6 bases and J by 4 bases, with 15 bases between them. Germline CDR1 reads DFQATT; CDR2 reads SNEGSKA (reference sequence). CDR3 loop: CSAPDPGHNEKLFF. The CDR3 coding sequence is TGCAGTGCACCTGATCCGGGACATAATGAAAAACTGTTTTTT.

Only a few counts were recorded for this clonotype. V usage is TRBV7-6 and J usage is TRBJ2-7, with 8 positions matching TRBD1. This CDR3 is 13 amino acids long. The germline CDR1 and CDR2 sequences are SGHVS and FNYEAQ. J gave up 7 bases and V 5 bases, and 7 bases lay outside the gene matches. The CDR3 spells CASSPGTGREQYF. In nucleotides, the CDR3 is TGTGCCAGCAGCCCGGGGACAGGCCGGGAGCAGTACTTC.

In its sample, this clonotype was seen a few times. One end of the junction does not line up with germline, which may come from a read error. This chain uses TRBV7-7 with TRBJ1-3, with 7 bases matching TRBD1. The CDR3 totals 12 residues. From germline, CDR1 is SSHAT and CDR2 FNYEAQ (reference sequence). Here the CDR3 DNA reads TGTGCTAGCAGCTTCACCAGGGGGACCATATATTTT. This codes for CASSFTRGTIYF.

CDR3 protein: CASSERTSGNTIYF. The CDR3 DNA is TGTGCCAGCAGTGAACGGACCTCTGGAAACACCATATATTTT. The J gene is TRBJ1-3, the V gene TRBV2; D gene uncertain. The CDR3 spans 14 residues. Trimming stripped 2 bases from V and 0 bases from J, with 5 bases between. CDR1 and CDR2 from the germline V gene are SNHLY and FYNNEI.

This chain uses TRBV29-1 with TRBJ2-7; no clear D. Trimming removed 4 bases at V and 3 bases at J, with 13 bases between. This CDR3 is 13 amino acids long. Looked up from germline, CDR1 is SQVTM and CDR2 is ANQGSEA. The CDR3 DNA reads TGCAGCGTTGCTGTCGGAACCCGCTACGAGCAGTACTTC. The encoded protein is CSVAVGTRYEQYF.

This clonotype was observed a few times. The gene calls are TRBV12-5 and TRBJ2-1; 7 nucleotides align to TRBD2. Per the germline V gene, CDR1 is LGHNT and CDR2 is FRNRAP. V shed 6 bases and J 10 bases; nucleotides not matched to a gene: 3. CDR3 length: 11 amino acids. CDR3 residues: CASGLADEQFF. CDR3 DNA: TGTGCTAGTGGGCTAGCGGACGAGCAGTTCTTC.

This clonotype came up a few times. The chain combines TRBV20-1 with TRBJ2-2; 7 nucleotides match TRBD2. The CDR3 extends over 16 amino acids. The V gene's germline CDR1 is DFQATT and CDR2 SNEGSKA (reference sequence). With V trimmed by 5 bases and J by 7 bases, 16 bases remained unmatched. CDR3 residues: CSALDPGLGHVGELFF. CDR3 DNA: TGCAGTGCTCTAGACCCCGGACTAGGGCATGTCGGGGAGCTGTTTTTT.

V usage is TRBV5-4 and J usage is TRBJ2-1; TRBD2 matches 8 bases. CDR3 length equals 15 residues. Germline assignment: CDR1 SGHNT and CDR2 YYREEE (reference sequence). J was trimmed by 4 bases and V by 4 bases; bases with no gene match: 7. DNA of the CDR3: TGTGCCAGCAGCATTCAGACTAGCGCGTACAATGAGCAGTTCTTC. It codes for CASSIQTSAYNEQFF.

Details on this clonotype: This may come from a read error, since a much larger clone is one base off. The chain has TRBV6-5 and TRBJ2-7; perhaps TRBD2 as D (6 bases). Germline CDR1 and CDR2: MNHEY and SVGAGI. The CDR3 is 16 amino acids. V was clipped by 6 bases and J by 7 bases, with 25 bases between them. The CDR3 reads CASSPGRDHFSMEQYF. CDR3 DNA: TGTGCCAGCAGCCCCGGGCGGGACCACTTCTCGATGGAGCAGTACTTC.

This clonotype showed up many times. The chain joins TRBV12-3 or TRBV12-4 to TRBJ1-1; tentative D call: TRBD1 (5 bases). This CDR3 contains 12 residues. Trimming removed 6 bases at V and 8 bases at J, with 13 bases between. The CDR3 DNA is TGTGCCAGCAGCCTAACAGGCGGCGAAGCTTTCTTT. This codes for CASSLTGGEAFF.

CDR3 region: CASSLPGAEQFF. The CDR3 nucleotides are TGTGCCAGCAGCTTACCCGGGGCTGAGCAGTTCTTC. This rearrangement joins TRBV7-8 to TRBJ2-1; D is tentatively TRBD1 or TRBD2 (5 bases each). The V end lost 2 bases, the J end lost 9 bases, and 8 bases lay between the germline ends. The CDR3 length is 12 residues. Germline CDR1 and CDR2: SGHVS and FQNEAQ.

V is TRBV11-1 and J is TRBJ2-3, with 8 positions matching TRBD1. The CDR3 runs to 16 residues. CDR1 is SGHAT, CDR2 FQDESV, per germline (reference sequence). With V trimmed by 4 bases and J by 0 bases, 6 bases remained unmatched. The CDR3 DNA reads TGTGCCAGCAGCTCAGGCCGGGACAGGAGCACAGATACGCAGTATTTT. Translating gives CASSSGRDRSTDTQYF.

This chain joins TRBV28 and TRBJ1-5; 8 bases line up with TRBD1. Losses at the gene ends were 9 bases for V and 4 bases for J; bases not matched to a gene: 5. Germline V gives CDR1 MDHEN, CDR2 SYDVKM. CDR3 length: 13 residues. The CDR3 is CASNTGGNQPQHF. The CDR3 DNA is TGTGCCAGTAATACAGGGGGGAATCAGCCCCAGCATTTT. The whole variable domain, remainder taken from reference TRBV28 and TRBJ1-5, is DVKVTQSSRYLVKRTGEKVFLECVQDMDHENMFWYRQDPGLGLRLIYFSYDVKMKEKGDIPEGYSVSREKKERFSLILESASTNQTSMYLCASNTGGNQPQHFGDGTRLSIL.

The CDR3 loop is CASSSMGLAGGIPDTQYF. DNA of the CDR3: TGTGCCAGCAGCTCGATGGGACTAGCGGGAGGGATACCAGATACGCAGTATTTT. V usage is TRBV7-2 and J usage is TRBJ2-3; 16 nucleotides align to TRBD2. In germline, CDR1 is SGHTA, CDR2 FQGNSA. The CDR3 contains 18 residues. V gave up 4 bases and J gave up 4 bases; unmatched junction bases: 8.

Ten or more counts support this clonotype. The chain links TRBV15 to TRBJ1-1, with D unclear. This CDR3 region has 16 residues. Germline V lookup: CDR1 LNHNV, CDR2 YYDKDF (reference sequence). Trimming removed 5 bases at V and 1 base at J, with 17 bases between. The CDR3 nucleotides are TGTGCCACCAGCGCCCCCCGATCGTGGGGGAACACTGAAGCTTTCTTT. Protein sequence: CATSAPRSWGNTEAFF.

Ten or more counts support this clonotype. The genes are TRBV20-1 and TRBJ1-5; 9 positions agree with TRBD1. This CDR3 has 16 amino acids. After removal of 6 bases from V and 0 bases from J, the junction contained 9 bases not matched to a gene. Germline CDR1 reads DFQATT; CDR2 reads SNEGSKA (reference sequence). CDR3 in amino acids: CSAQTGGAGSNQPQHF. CDR3 DNA sequence: TGCAGTGCCCAAACAGGGGGCGCAGGTAGCAATCAGCCCCAGCATTTT.

This clonotype was detected many times. The V call is TRBV2, the J call TRBJ2-1; TRBD2 aligns across 14 bases. Germline V gene lookup returns CDR1 SNHLY and CDR2 FYNNEI. The trim removed 1 base at V and 9 bases at J, leaving 14 bases unmatched. This CDR3 comprises 19 residues. CDR3: CASSEDPPGTSGSAGEQFF. CDR3 nucleotide sequence: TGTGCCAGCAGTGAAGACCCCCCCGGGACTAGCGGGAGCGCTGGTGAGCAGTTCTTC.

Ten or more counts support this clonotype. The rearrangement links TRBV19 to TRBJ2-1, with 13 bases that match TRBD2. Unmatched junction bases numbered 16, after V lost 4 bases and J lost 7 bases. CDR3 length: 19 residues. In germline, CDR1 is LNHDA, CDR2 SQIVND (reference sequence). The CDR3 bases are TGTGCCAGTAGTAACCCGACAGGTGCCGGGACTAGCGGGATAAATGAGCAGTTCTTC. Its protein product is CASSNPTGAGTSGINEQFF.

This clonotype occurred a few times. The chain joins TRBV5-1 to TRBJ1-6, with D possibly matching TRBD1 (6 bases). CDR1 is SGHRS and CDR2 is YFSETQ in the germline V gene. This CDR3 has 15 residues. V lost 0 bases to trimming and J lost 9 bases, with 13 bases between them. The CDR3 reads CASSLAQQGTSPLHF. The CDR3 coding sequence is TGCGCCAGCAGCTTGGCCCAACAGGGCACTTCACCCCTCCACTTT.

This chain uses TRBV12-5 with TRBJ2-1; 9 bases are shared with TRBD1. Germline V gene data show CDR1 as LGHNT and CDR2 as FRNRAP. With 3 bases clipped from V and 8 bases from J, the junction kept 14 bases outside the gene matches. CDR3 length: 17 amino acids. CDR3 nucleotides: TGTGCTAGTGGTTTATTCTCCGGACAGGGGAATTTTTATGAGCAGTTCTTC. Encoded protein: CASGLFSGQGNFYEQFF.

This clonotype was seen ten or more times. This chain connects TRBV2 to TRBJ2-1, with 8 positions matching TRBD1. There are 14 residues in the CDR3. CDR1 and CDR2 from the germline V gene are SNHLY and FYNNEI. The junction had 9 bases not matched to a gene; V was cut back by 8 bases and J by 6 bases. The CDR3 reads CASRGQVKGNEQFF. DNA for the CDR3: TGTGCCAGCCGGGGACAGGTGAAGGGCAATGAGCAGTTCTTC.

This clonotype occurred a few times. The V gene is TRBV29-1, the J gene TRBJ2-3; 14 nucleotides match TRBD2. The length of the CDR3 is 15 residues. Looked up from germline, CDR1 is SQVTM and CDR2 is ANQGSEA. V lost 6 bases, J lost 5 bases, and 7 bases stayed unmatched. The CDR3 loop is CSVHLTSGRGDTQYF. The CDR3 coding sequence is TGCAGCGTCCACCTGACTAGCGGGAGGGGAGATACGCAGTATTTT.

As for this clonotype: A much larger clone lies one base from this, so it may be a read error. The gene calls are TRBV18 and TRBJ1-5; D is possibly TRBD1 (5 bases). This CDR3 region has 13 residues. CDR1 is KGHSH and CDR2 is LQKENI in the germline V gene. CDR3 DNA sequence: TGTACCAGCTCACCACCAGGGAATCAGCCCCAGCATTTT. It encodes CTSSPPGNQPQHF.

This clonotype was seen only a few times. The chain combines TRBV10-3 with TRBJ1-3; 9 bases line up with TRBD1. Unmatched junction bases numbered 5, after V lost 7 bases and J lost 4 bases. The CDR3 covers 14 residues. Germline CDR1 is ENHRY and CDR2 is SYGVKD. The CDR3 bases are TGTGCCATCAAAGGACAGGGGAACGGAAACACCATATATTTT. The encoded protein is CAIKGQGNGNTIYF.

This clonotype was counted ten times or more. J is TRBJ2-7 and V is TRBV18; no clear D. Germline V CDR1 and CDR2: KGHSH, LQKENI. Trimming cost V 3 bases and J 0 bases, with 9 bases left between them. CDR3 length: 14 residues. This CDR3 reads CASSPVESSYEQYF. CDR3 nucleotide sequence: TGTGCCAGCTCACCGGTCGAGAGCTCCTACGAGCAGTACTTC. Full variable domain (missing parts from reference TRBV18 and TRBJ2-7): NAGVMQNPRHLVRRRGQEARLRCSPMKGHSHVYWYRQLPEEGLKFMVYLQKENIIDESGMPKERFSAEFPKEGPSILRIQQVVRGDSAAYFCASSPVESSYEQYFGPGTRLTVT.